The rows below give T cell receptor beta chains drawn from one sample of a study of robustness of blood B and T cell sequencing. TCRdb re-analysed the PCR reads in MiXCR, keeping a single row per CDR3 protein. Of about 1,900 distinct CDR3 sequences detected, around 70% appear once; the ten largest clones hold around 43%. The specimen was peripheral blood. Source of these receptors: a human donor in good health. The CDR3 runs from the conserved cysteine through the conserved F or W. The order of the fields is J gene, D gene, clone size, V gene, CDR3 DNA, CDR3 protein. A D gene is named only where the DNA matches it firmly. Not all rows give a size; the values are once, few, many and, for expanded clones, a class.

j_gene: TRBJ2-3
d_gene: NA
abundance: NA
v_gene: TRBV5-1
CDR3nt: TGCGCCAGCAGCTTGTCCACAGATACGCAGTATTTT
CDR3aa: CASSLSTDTQYF

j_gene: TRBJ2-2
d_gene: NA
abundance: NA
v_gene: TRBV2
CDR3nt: TGTGCCAGCAGTGAGGAGGTCGGGGAGCTGTTTTTT
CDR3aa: CASSEEVGELFF

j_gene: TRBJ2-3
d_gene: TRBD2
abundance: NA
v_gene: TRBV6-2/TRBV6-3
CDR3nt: TGTGCCAGCAGTTACGGGACGAGCGGGGGCTCAGATACGCAGTATTTT
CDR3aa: CASSYGTSGGSDTQYF

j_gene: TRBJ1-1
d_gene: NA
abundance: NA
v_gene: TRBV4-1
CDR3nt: TGCGCCAGCAGCCCGCCTAGGAACACTGAAGCTTTCTTT
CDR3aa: CASSPPRNTEAFF

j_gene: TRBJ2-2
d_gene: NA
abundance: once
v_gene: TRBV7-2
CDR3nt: TGTGCCAGCAGCTCAAACACCGGGGAGCTGTTTTTT
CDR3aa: CASSSNTGELFF

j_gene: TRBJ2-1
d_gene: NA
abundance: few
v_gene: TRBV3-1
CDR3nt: TGTGCCAGCAGCCACCTCGGACAGCCCAGGTACAATGAGCAGTTCTTC
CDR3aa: CASSHLGQPRYNEQFF

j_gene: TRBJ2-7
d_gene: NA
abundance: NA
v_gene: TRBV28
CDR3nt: TGTGCCAGCAGTAGGGTTTACGAGCAGTACTTC
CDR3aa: CASSRVYEQYF

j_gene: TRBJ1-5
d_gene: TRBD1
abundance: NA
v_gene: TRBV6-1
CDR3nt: TGTGCCAGCAGTCAGTCCCGGGACAGGGGGAATCAGCCCCAGCATTTT
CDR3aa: CASSQSRDRGNQPQHF

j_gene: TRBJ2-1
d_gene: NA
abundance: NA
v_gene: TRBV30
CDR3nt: TGTGCCTGGAGGGCCCGGCCTGATAGCTTCTACAATGAGCAGTTCTTC
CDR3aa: CAWRARPDSFYNEQFF

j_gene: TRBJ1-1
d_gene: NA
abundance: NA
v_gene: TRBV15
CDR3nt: TGTGCCACCAGCAGAGAATGGGGGAACACTGAAGCTTTCTTT
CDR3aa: CATSREWGNTEAFF

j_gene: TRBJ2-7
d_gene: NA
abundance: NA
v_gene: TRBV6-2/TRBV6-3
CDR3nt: TGTGCCAGCAGTTACTCCATTTTGGCCCCCACTTACGAGCAGTACTTC
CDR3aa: CASSYSILAPTYEQYF

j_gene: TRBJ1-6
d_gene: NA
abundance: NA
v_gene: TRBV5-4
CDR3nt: TGTGCCAGCAGCCCGGCCCGGGACGCGGGGGATTCACCCCTCCACTTT
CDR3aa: CASSPARDAGDSPLHF

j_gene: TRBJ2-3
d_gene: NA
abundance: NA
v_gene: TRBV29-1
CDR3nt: TGCAGCGCCCGGATCTACACAGATACGCAGTATTTT
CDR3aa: CSARIYTDTQYF

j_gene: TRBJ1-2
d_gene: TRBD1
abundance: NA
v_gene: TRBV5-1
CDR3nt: TGCGCCAGCTCTTCAGGACAGGGGGGCCTTGGGGGCTACACCTTC
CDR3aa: CASSSGQGGLGGYTF

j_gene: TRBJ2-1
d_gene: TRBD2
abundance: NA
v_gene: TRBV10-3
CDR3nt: TGTGCCATCAGTCAAGCGGGGGACAATGAGCAGTTCTTC
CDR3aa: CAISQAGDNEQFF

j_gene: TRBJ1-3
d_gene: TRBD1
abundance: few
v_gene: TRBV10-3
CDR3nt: TGTGCCATCAGCGCAGGGGGTACTGGAAACACCATATATTTT
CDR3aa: CAISAGGTGNTIYF

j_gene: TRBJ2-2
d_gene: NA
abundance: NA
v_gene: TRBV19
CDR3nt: TGTGCCAGTAGTAACTGGATATATTCGACCGGGGAGCTGTTTTTT
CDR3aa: CASSNWIYSTGELFF

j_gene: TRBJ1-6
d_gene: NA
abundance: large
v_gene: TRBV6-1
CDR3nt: TGTGCCAGCCGGGGACGGGGGGATAATTCACCCCTCCACTTT
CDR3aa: CASRGRGDNSPLHF

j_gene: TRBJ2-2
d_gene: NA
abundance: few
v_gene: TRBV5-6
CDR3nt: TGTGCCAGCAGCTTGCAAGTAACCGGGGAGCTGTTTTTT
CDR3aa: CASSLQVTGELFF

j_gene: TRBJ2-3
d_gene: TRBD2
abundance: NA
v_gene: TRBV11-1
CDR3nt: TGTGCCAGCAGCAAGACTAGCGGGGGGGCCGGTTTCACAGATACGCAGTATTTT
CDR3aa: CASSKTSGGAGFTDTQYF

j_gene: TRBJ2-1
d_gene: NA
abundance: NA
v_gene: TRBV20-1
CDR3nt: TGCAGTGCTAGGCGAGTAAGGAATGAGCAGTTCTTC
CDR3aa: CSARRVRNEQFF

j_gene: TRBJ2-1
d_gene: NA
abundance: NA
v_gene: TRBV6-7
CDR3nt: TGTGCCAGCAGTTACTCGAGGGCACTAGGGACCTACAATGAGCAGTTCTTC
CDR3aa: CASSYSRALGTYNEQFF

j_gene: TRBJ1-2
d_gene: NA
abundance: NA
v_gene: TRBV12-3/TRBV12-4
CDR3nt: TGTGCCAGCAGTTTGACCAGTAACTATGGCTACACCTTC
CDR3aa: CASSLTSNYGYTF

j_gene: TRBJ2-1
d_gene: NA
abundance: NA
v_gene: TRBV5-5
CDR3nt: TGTGCCAGCAGCTTGATGAGTAGCTCCTACAATGAGCAGTTCTTC
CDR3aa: CASSLMSSSYNEQFF

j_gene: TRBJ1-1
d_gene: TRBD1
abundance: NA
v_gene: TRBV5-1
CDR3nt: TGCGCCAGCATTAAGACAGGGGGCAACACTGAAGCTTTCTTT
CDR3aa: CASIKTGGNTEAFF

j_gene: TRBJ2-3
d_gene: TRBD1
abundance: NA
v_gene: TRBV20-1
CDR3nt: TGCAGTGCTAGAGCGGGACAGACCAGCACAGATACGCAGTATTTT
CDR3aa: CSARAGQTSTDTQYF

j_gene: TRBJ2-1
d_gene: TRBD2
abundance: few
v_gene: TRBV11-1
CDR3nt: TGTGCCAGCAGCCCCCTAGCGGGGGGGCCACACAATGAGCAGTTCTTC
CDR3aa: CASSPLAGGPHNEQFF

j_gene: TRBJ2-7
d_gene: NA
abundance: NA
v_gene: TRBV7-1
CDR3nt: TGTGCCAGCAGCTCTATTAGAGTGGGGTCCCACGAGCAGTACTTC
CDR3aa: CASSSIRVGSHEQYF

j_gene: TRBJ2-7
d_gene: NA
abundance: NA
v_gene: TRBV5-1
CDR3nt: TGCGCCAGTTGCCGGGACCCACCCTACGAGCAGTACTTC
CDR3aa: CASCRDPPYEQYF

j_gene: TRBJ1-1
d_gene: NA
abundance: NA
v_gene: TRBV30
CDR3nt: TGTGCCTGGAGGAACAGGGTGGGGACTGAAGCTTTCTTT
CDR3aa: CAWRNRVGTEAFF